This section outlines one TCR beta chain sequence together with its context. Clones were read by immunoSEQ multiplex PCR, and TCRdb kept only the in-frame ones, dropping some. The data show about 43,000 clones, approximately 90% seen once. The sample originates from a study of PD-L1 blockade in urothelial cancer. Across the whole study: About nine tenths of the roughly 29 patients were men with bladder-origin urothelial cancer. Analyses used blood from 3 weeks (second dose) and 6 weeks after treatment start.

Trimming pared 5 bases from V and 0 bases from J, leaving 7 bases between. The CDR3 runs to 13 residues. Germline values: CDR1 GTSNPN, CDR2 SVGIG (reference sequence). The chain couples TRBV30 to TRBJ2-2; perhaps TRBD2 as D (6 bases). Sequenced here: PBMCs, sampled around atezolizumab (anti-PD-L1) treatment. This clonotype was sampled from a man older than 75 with urothelial cancer. In DNA form, the CDR3 reads TGTGCCTGGGGGGGGACGAACACCGGGGAGCTGTTTTTT. Residues: CAWGGTNTGELFF.